A selection of T cell receptor beta chains follows, all from one sample in a study of blood T cell repertoires in COVID-19. Clones were sequenced by immunoSEQ multiplex PCR, and TCRdb holds only the in-frame ones, with some missing. The table has 250,000 to 350,000 clones, about 87% seen once; the top ten hold roughly 5.9%. Sequencing input: peripheral blood. The receptors come from a woman in her forties or fifties with COVID-19, enrolled during active disease. The conserved cysteine and the conserved F or W are not part of the CDR3 here. Only part of the rows carry a size: once, few, many, or a class if the clone is expanded.

clone_size v_call cdr3_aa
NA TRBV5-6 ASSNGQGFAYEQY
NA TRBV11-3 ASSQSSGTNTGELF
few TRBV30 AWSEIAVTGELF
NA TRBV9 ASSVDESYGYT
few TRBV6-1 ASSARRRRFGEEKLF
NA TRBV5-4 ASSQRTGKNTEAF
once TRBV10-3 ATPGGPRTDTQY
NA TRBV7-2 ASSSGQGSSYGYT
NA TRBV4-1 ARSRPVGGASGELF
NA TRBV28 ASHGQPVVYGYT
NA TRBV2 ASSSPAGGAF
NA TRBV7-2 ASSSRDSRTPSGELF
NA TRBV30 AWSSSGRALDTQY
NA TRBV5-1 ASSSEGQEQY
once TRBV5-1 ASSQAGEGNSPLH
NA TRBV21-1 ASSTRTQEGMSSGNTIY
NA TRBV6-6 ASIQGDTEAF
NA TRBV12-5 ASGLGLAGRGNEQF
NA TRBV6-2/TRBV6-3 ASSYSRGRKDTQY
NA TRBV7-3 ASSLSKDRVGTGELF
NA TRBV2 ASSQTGEAVNEQF
NA TRBV11-2 ASSLAGTAPPQH
NA TRBV5-1 ASSFGQPYTDTQY
NA TRBV6-5 ATRTGDSNQPQH
NA TRBV27 ASSWGGRAAETQY
NA TRBV27 ASSFREQNEQY
once TRBV6-2/TRBV6-3 ASSKAGREKF
NA TRBV2 ASSRGQSAGNTIY
NA TRBV3-1/TRBV3-2 ASSQEGRTPNEKLF
NA TRBV29-1 SVRGGPEKLF
NA TRBV19 ASSIGHTNEQF
NA TRBV24-1 ATSDLSGQGRDGYT
NA TRBV13 ASSTRGGGSYYQPQH
NA TRBV6-5 ASTLFDTSNQPQH
few TRBV19 ASSIGGANYGYT
once TRBV18 ASSPDGGSLYEQY
NA TRBV5-1 ASSLVIQGEYGYT
NA TRBV7-9 ASSHTSGLTGELF
NA TRBV5-4 ASSSSGLASTDTQY
NA TRBV27 ASSVDRGVSGYT
NA TRBV14 ASSRDILNIQY
NA TRBV4-3 ASSPSSGLQETQY
NA TRBV3-1/TRBV3-2 ASSTSGGLFSYNEQF
NA TRBV30 AWSVQAGGPNEQF
NA TRBV2 ASSVGRAYNEQF
NA TRBV5-4 ASSLPVGDTGELF
NA TRBV27 ASSLSGLAGHNEQF
NA TRBV7-2 ASSLGLPGRNT
few TRBV7-9 ASSLGLVNTGELF
NA TRBV4-1 ASSRRDFSYEQY
NA TRBV27 ASSLQGMGYEQY